What follows is one T cell receptor beta chain and its context. The data are from a study of STAT5B mutations in CD4+ large granular lymphocyte leukemia. The protocol was immunoSEQ multiplex PCR, while the TCRdb copy is restricted to in-frame clones and leaves out a portion. The sample lists around 38,000 clones; 70% to 90% were seen once. This CDR3 region has 13 residues. The germline CDR1 and CDR2 sequences are MNHEY and SVGAGI. Between the trimmed V and J ends, which lost 4 bases and 2 bases, there was a span of 9 bases. The genes are TRBV6-5 and TRBJ2-7; D is unresolved. The clonotype originates from a human donor in good health. Sequencing was performed on CD4+ T cells from blood buffy coats. DNA of the CDR3: TGTGCCAGCAGTTTAGGCCTTACCTACGAGCAGTACTTC. This translates into CASSLGLTYEQYF.